This T cell receptor beta chain was captured by sequencing in a study of early T cells in non-severe SARS-CoV-2 infection. Study-level background: Sequencing of bulk RNA from unsorted whole blood was done, without chain pairing.

Only a few counts were recorded for this clonotype. This CDR3 has 15 amino acids. The germline gives CDR1 LGHDT, CDR2 YNNKEL (reference sequence). Trimming at V came to 1 base and at J to 2 bases, leaving 1 base not matched to a gene. Individual cDNA molecules received unique molecular identifiers during library preparation. MiXCR was run by TCRdb on the 5' RACE reads, yielding one entry per CDR3 protein. The sample includes around 52,000 distinct CDR3 sequences, roughly 10% of them seen just once. The source is an adult who was a healthcare worker with PCR-confirmed SARS-CoV-2 infection or an uninfected control (not recorded which). The sample taken for sequencing was whole blood. The V and J genes are TRBV3-1 and TRBJ2-1; 8 bases agree with TRBD2. For the CDR3, the DNA is TGTGCCAGCAGCCAAGGAGCGGGAGCCTACAATGAGCAGTTCTTC. Protein: CASSQGAGAYNEQFF.